A selection of T cell receptor beta chains follows, all from one sample in a study of beta chain features in type 1 diabetes. Some clones are missing from TCRdb's copy, which holds only in-frame ones; the method was immunoSEQ multiplex PCR. The sample lists tens of thousands of clones, roughly 31% occurring once. The sample consisted of stem cell memory CD4+ T cells from blood. The receptors derive from a young woman in good health. CDR3s include the opening cysteine and the closing phenylalanine or tryptophan. The order of the fields is clone size, J gene, V gene, D gene, CDR3 DNA, CDR3 protein. D genes are given only for firm matches. A clone size is listed for some rows: how often the clone was seen (once, few, many), or a class if it is expanded.

>NA|TRBJ1-1|TRBV7-9|TRBD1
TGTGCCAGCAGCTCTCGGACAGGGTGGGCTGAAGCTTTCTTT
CASSSRTGWAEAFF
>NA|TRBJ1-2|TRBV18|TRBD1
TGTGCCAGCTCCAAGGACAGGGGGCTGAACTATGGCTACACCTTC
CASSKDRGLNYGYTF
>few|TRBJ1-6|TRBV6-6|NA
TGTGCCAGCAGGGGGAGGGACCGAAATTCACCCCTCCACTTT
CASRGRDRNSPLHF
>NA|TRBJ1-2|TRBV11-2|TRBD1
TGTGCCAGCAGCTTAGGGACAGGGTATGGCTACACCTTC
CASSLGTGYGYTF
>few|TRBJ2-3|TRBV18|TRBD2
TGTGCCAGCTCAATTCAGAGCGGGGGCGCCACAGATACGCAGTATTTT
CASSIQSGGATDTQYF
>few|TRBJ2-3|TRBV6-5|NA
TGTGCCAGCAGGGCGGCCGCAAGAGATACGCAGTATTTT
CASRAAARDTQYF
>NA|TRBJ2-2|TRBV4-3|TRBD2
TGCGCCAGCAGCCAAGAAGCGGGACGTATCACCGGGGAGCTGTTTTTT
CASSQEAGRITGELFF
>NA|TRBJ2-3|TRBV4-3|TRBD2
TGCGCCAGCAGCCCTACTCTAGCGGGGGGGCAAGATACGCAGTATTTT
CASSPTLAGGQDTQYF
>NA|TRBJ1-2|TRBV2|TRBD1
TGTGCCAGCAGAGGGGGCCAGGTCTATGGCTACACCTTC
CASRGGQVYGYTF
>NA|TRBJ2-3|TRBV7-3|TRBD2
TGTGCCAGCAGCCAAGGGTCTGCGGGAGTTAGCACAGATACGCAGTATTTT
CASSQGSAGVSTDTQYF
>few|TRBJ2-1|TRBV5-1|TRBD2
TGCGCCAGCAGCCCCACCGTGACTAGCGGGAGTCCCAATGAGCAGTTCTTC
CASSPTVTSGSPNEQFF
>NA|TRBJ1-2|TRBV15|NA
TGTGCCACCAGCAGGCCCGGGCGGGGTGCATCTTCTAACTATGGCTACACCTTC
CATSRPGRGASSNYGYTF
>NA|TRBJ2-1|TRBV2|TRBD1
TGTGCCAGTGCGGGACAGGTTTCTTATGAGCAGTTCTTC
CASAGQVSYEQFF
>few|TRBJ2-7|TRBV19|NA
TGTGCCAGTAGCATTTCGTCTGGGCTCGAGCAGTACTTC
CASSISSGLEQYF
>NA|TRBJ2-1|TRBV9|TRBD2
TGTGCCAGCAGCCCCCCGAGCGGGAGCTCCTACAATGAGCAGTTCTTC
CASSPPSGSSYNEQFF
>NA|TRBJ1-5|TRBV7-2|NA
TGTGCCAGCAGCCTAGGGAGGTTCAATCAGCCCCAGCATTTT
CASSLGRFNQPQHF
>NA|TRBJ2-2|TRBV5-5|TRBD1
TGTGCCAGCAGCCATGGGGACAGGGCGAACACCGGGGAGCTGTTTTTT
CASSHGDRANTGELFF
>few|TRBJ2-7|TRBV7-2|TRBD2
TGTGCCAGCAGCTTAGCGCGGGGGGGCACCTACGAGCAGTACTTC
CASSLARGGTYEQYF
>once|TRBJ2-1|TRBV11-2|TRBD2
TGTGCCAGCAGCTTAGTTCAGAGGACTAGCGGGGGTAATGAGCAGTTCTTC
CASSLVQRTSGGNEQFF
>few|TRBJ2-1|TRBV18|TRBD2
TGTGCCAGCTCACCAAGGTCGGCTAGCGGGAGGGAATCCCCCCCTACCTACAATGAGCAGTTCTTC
CASSPRSASGRESPPTYNEQFF
>NA|TRBJ1-2|TRBV27|NA
TGTGCCAGCAGTTTATCGCGACTTAACTATGGCTACACCTTC
CASSLSRLNYGYTF
>NA|TRBJ1-5|TRBV12-5|NA
TGTGCTAGTGGTTCTTCGACGACAGGTCCCAATCAGCCCCAGCATTTT
CASGSSTTGPNQPQHF
>NA|TRBJ1-5|TRBV4-3|NA
TGCGCCAGCAGCCAAGACAGGGACCGGGGGCAGCCCCAGCATTTT
CASSQDRDRGQPQHF
>NA|TRBJ2-7|TRBV5-4|NA
TGTGCCAGCAGCTTGGATTACGGGAACCACGAGCAGTACTTC
CASSLDYGNHEQYF
>NA|TRBJ2-1|TRBV18|TRBD2
TGTGCCAGCTCACCCGCTAGCGGGGGGGCATCCGATGAGCAGTTCTTC
CASSPASGGASDEQFF
>few|TRBJ2-1|TRBV29-1|TRBD1
TGCAGCGTTGGGGGCTTCGGGACAGGGACGGGAGAGCAGTTCTTC
CSVGGFGTGTGEQFF
>few|TRBJ2-2|TRBV7-9|NA
TGTGCCAGCAGCTTAGGGCCCGGGGAGCTGTTTTTT
CASSLGPGELFF
>NA|TRBJ1-4|TRBV7-3|TRBD1
TGTGCCAGCAGCCGCCGGGGGACAGATAATGAAAAACTGTTTTTT
CASSRRGTDNEKLFF
>NA|TRBJ2-1|TRBV7-2|TRBD2
TGTGCCAGCAGCTCAAACCTGGAGCTAGCGGGGTACAATGAGCAGTTCTTC
CASSSNLELAGYNEQFF
>NA|TRBJ1-1|TRBV9|TRBD1
TGTGCCAGCAGCGCCAACAGGGGGAACACTGAAGCTTTCTTT
CASSANRGNTEAFF
>NA|TRBJ1-2|TRBV5-1|NA
TGCGCCAGCAGCTTGGATACAGGGAATAATGGCTACACCTTC
CASSLDTGNNGYTF